Shown below are 8 T cell receptor beta chains from a single sample sequenced in a study of blood T cell repertoires in COVID-19. Assay: immunoSEQ multiplex PCR; the TCRdb copy retains only in-frame clones and omits some. The sample shows about 92,000 clones, over 60% of them seen only once. Specimen: peripheral blood. All receptors derive from a man between 45 and 60 years old who had recovered from COVID-19.

This clone has ten or more counts. The rearrangement uses TRBV6-5 and TRBJ1-2; 9 nucleotides agree with TRBD1. Trimming cost V 7 bases and J 4 bases; bases outside gene matches: 10. The CDR3 length is 15 residues. Germline V gene data show CDR1 as MNHEY and CDR2 as SVGAGI. DNA for the CDR3: TGTGCCAGCACCAACACAGGGGGCTCTTCCTATGGCTACACCTTC. Its translation is CASTNTGGSSYGYTF.

The genes are TRBV5-6 and TRBJ2-5; maybe TRBD1 (6 bases). V lost 4 bases, J lost 7 bases, and 23 bases lay in between. CDR3 length equals 16 residues. The V gene's germline CDR1 is SGHDT and CDR2 YYEEEE. CDR3 protein: CASSADRSSSHGTQYF. In DNA form, the CDR3 reads TGTGCCAGCAGCGCGGACAGAAGCTCATCTCACGGGACCCAGTACTTC.

CDR3 nucleotide sequence: TGTGCCAGCACCCCTAGCGGGAGTGGAGATACGCAGTATTTT. Its protein product is CASTPSGSGDTQYF. The rearrangement links TRBV27 to TRBJ2-3, with 10 bases matching TRBD2. Germline trimming cut 7 bases from V and 5 bases from J; bases unmatched to any gene: 6. CDR3 length: 14 amino acids. CDR1 is MNHEY, CDR2 SMNVEV, per germline (reference sequence).

The chain carries TRBV5-4 and TRBJ1-2, with D perhaps matching TRBD1 (5 bases). This CDR3 is built from 13 residues. The V gene lost 4 bases and the J gene lost 4 bases, with 11 bases spanning the gap. The germline V gene has CDR1 SGHNT and CDR2 YYREEE (reference sequence). This chain's CDR3 is CASSLVGGYGYTF. CDR3 in DNA: TGTGCCAGCAGCCTTGTGGGGGGCTATGGCTACACCTTC.

The rearrangement links TRBV28 to TRBJ2-6; 7 positions agree with TRBD1. The V gene's germline CDR1 is MDHEN and CDR2 SYDVKM. This CDR3 is built from 18 residues. Trimming cost V 6 bases and J 4 bases; bases outside gene matches: 15. The CDR3 region has the DNA TGTGCCAGCAGCTCCAAGGGGGCTCCGGAGGTAGGGGCCAACGTCCTGACTTTC. This codes for CASSSKGAPEVGANVLTF.

The chain employs TRBV9 and TRBJ2-3, with D unresolved. The CDR3 totals 14 residues. V was trimmed by 1 base and J by 3 bases, leaving 9 bases between them. Germline CDR1 and CDR2: SGDLS and YYNGEE. CDR3 nucleotides: TGTGCCAGCAGCGTAACGGGTGAGACAGATACGCAGTATTTT. Its protein is CASSVTGETDTQYF.

This sequence joins TRBV4-1 and TRBJ2-1; TRBD2 might be the D (5 bases). Germline values: CDR1 MGHRA, CDR2 YSYEKL. The CDR3 extends over 15 amino acids. The V end was cut by 7 bases, the J end by 5 bases, with 18 bases between. The CDR3 region is CASKGTSWPNNEQFF. The CDR3 nucleotides read TGCGCCAGCAAAGGAACTAGTTGGCCCAACAATGAGCAGTTCTTC.

In nucleotides, the CDR3 is TGTGCCACCAGCACACCGGACAGGGGGACCTACGAGCAGTACTTC. Translation gives CATSTPDRGTYEQYF. The chain is built from TRBV15 and TRBJ2-7; 10 positions match TRBD1. The germline V gene has CDR1 LNHNV and CDR2 YYDKDF (reference sequence). The V and J ends lost 4 bases and 2 bases, in that order; junction bases with no gene match: 5. The CDR3 is 15 amino acids.